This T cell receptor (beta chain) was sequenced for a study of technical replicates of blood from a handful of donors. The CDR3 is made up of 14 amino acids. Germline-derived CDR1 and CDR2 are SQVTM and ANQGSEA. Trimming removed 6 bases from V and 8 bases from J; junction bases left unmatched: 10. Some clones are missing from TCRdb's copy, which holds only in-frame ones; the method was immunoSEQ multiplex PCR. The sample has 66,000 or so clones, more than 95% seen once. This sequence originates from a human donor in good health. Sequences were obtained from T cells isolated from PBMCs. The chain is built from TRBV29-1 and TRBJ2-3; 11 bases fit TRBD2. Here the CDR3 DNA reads TGCAGCGTGGACGAACTAGCGGGAGTCGGTACGCAGTATTTT. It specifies CSVDELAGVGTQYF.